The 25 T cell receptor beta chains below all came from one sample that was sequenced in a study of cytomegalovirus exposure and HLA in healthy donors. Both 60 Vbeta primers and 13 Jbeta primers went into the PCR. The assay was immunoSEQ multiplex PCR, and TCRdb's table has in-frame clones only and misses some. The table records 90,000 to 120,000 clones, less than 85% of them present only once. Sequencing input: PBMCs. These receptors were collected from a man between 18 and 29 years old in good health and CMV-seronegative.

The genes are TRBV2 and TRBJ1-4, with TRBD1 matching over 7 bases. CDR1 and CDR2 from the germline V gene are SNHLY and FYNNEI. Trimming took 10 bases from V and 6 from J; bases not matched to a gene: 11. The CDR3 length is 14 residues. CDR3 sequence reads: CATSSTGVYEKLFF. The CDR3 coding sequence is TGTGCCACCTCCTCCACAGGGGTCTATGAAAAACTGTTTTTT.

The gene calls are TRBV6-1 and TRBJ1-4; D not resolved. The CDR3 is 15 amino acids. V was trimmed by 6 bases and J by 10 bases, leaving 21 bases between them. Germline V gives CDR1 MNHNS, CDR2 SASEGT. The CDR3 spells CASSPGRTAAGKLFF. The CDR3 nucleotides are TGTGCCAGCAGCCCCGGGCGCACTGCGGCGGGAAAACTGTTTTTT.

Only one count was recorded for this clone. No conserved phenylalanine or tryptophan ends this CDR3, so it is likely a read error. The chain couples TRBV7-3 to TRBJ1-2, with D maybe TRBD1 (5 bases). The germline CDR1 and CDR2 sequences are SGHTA and FQGTGA. This CDR3 is built from 17 residues. V was pared by 5 bases and J by 3 bases, with 22 bases between. In DNA, the CDR3 is TGTGCCAGCAGCCTTCCCCGGGGGGTAACGGGGGACTATGGCTACACCCTC. It codes for CASSLPRGVTGDYGYTL.

The chain has TRBV7-9 and TRBJ2-4; TRBD2 agrees at 11 bases. CDR1 is SEHNR and CDR2 is FQNEAQ in the germline V gene (reference sequence). This CDR3 has 16 residues. V lost 5 bases and J lost 11; bases outside the gene matches: 14. CDR3 nucleotides: TGTGCCAGCAGCCCCCACGGGACTAGCGGTGTTCTTGTTCAGTACTTC. Residues: CASSPHGTSGVLVQYF.

The genes are TRBV5-1 and TRBJ2-7, with 7 bases that match TRBD1. The V segment lost 2 bases and the J segment 2 bases; nucleotides outside the gene matches: 10. The CDR3 length is 16 residues. CDR1 SGHRS and CDR2 YFSETQ come from the germline V gene. In DNA form, the CDR3 reads TGCGCCAGCAGCTTCCGGGACAGCCAACCCCCCTACGAGCAGTACTTC. This translates into CASSFRDSQPPYEQYF.

The chain couples TRBV6-6 to TRBJ2-7; 8 positions match TRBD1. CDR3 size: 14 residues. V lost 7 bases to trimming and J lost 2 bases; unmatched junction nucleotides: 7. CDR1 MNHNY and CDR2 SVGAGI come from the germline V gene (reference sequence). This CDR3 reads CASKMTGDAYEQYF. CDR3 in DNA: TGTGCCAGCAAAATGACAGGGGACGCCTACGAGCAGTACTTC.

As regards this clone: The junction departs from germline at one end; a sequencing error may be responsible. The chain combines TRBV5-1 with TRBJ1-2; TRBD1 aligns across 10 bases. The CDR3 sequence is 17 residues long. Germline V gene data show CDR1 as SGHRS and CDR2 as YFSETQ. The CDR3 bases are TGCGCCAGCAGCTTGGGCCCTGGACAGGGGGATAACTATGGCTACCCCTTC. Amino acids: CASSLGPGQGDNYGYPF.

In its sample, this clone was seen a few times. The J gene is TRBJ1-5, the V gene TRBV18, with 7 bases aligning to TRBD1. CDR3 size: 14 residues. The germline V gene encodes CDR1 KGHSH and CDR2 LQKENI. V lost 3 bases and J lost 11; bases outside the gene matches: 10. The CDR3 DNA reads TGTGCCAGCTCACCGAGAGGAGGCCAGGGGGCCCAGCATTTT. It specifies CASSPRGGQGAQHF.

This rearrangement joins TRBV27 to TRBJ2-1, with D possibly being TRBD2 (6 bases). V shed 2 bases and J shed 9 bases, with 11 bases lying between them. Germline lookup yields CDR1 MNHEY and CDR2 SMNVEV (reference sequence). The CDR3 has 13 amino acids. The CDR3 DNA follows: TGTGCCAGCAGTTTAGGGACTGGCGGTGAGCAGTTCTTC. This gives the protein CASSLGTGGEQFF.

This clone has just a few counts. The V and J genes are TRBV7-9 and TRBJ1-6; D is uncertain. This CDR3 contains 15 residues. In germline, CDR1 is SEHNR, CDR2 FQNEAQ (reference sequence). The ends were cut back, 1 base at V and 7 bases at J, with 11 bases in the middle. Here the CDR3 DNA reads TGTGCCAGCAGCTTAGGTTCTAGTGGAAATTCACCCCTCCACTTT. Its translation: CASSLGSSGNSPLHF.

This sequence joins TRBV6-4 and TRBJ2-1; D ambiguous. The V gene's germline CDR1 is MRHNA and CDR2 SNTAGT. CDR3 size: 13 residues. Trimming took off 0 bases at V and 6 bases at J, with 6 bases between the two ends. CDR3 amino acids: CASSDSSSNEQFF. The CDR3 nucleotides read TGTGCCAGCAGTGACTCGAGTAGCAATGAGCAGTTCTTC.

As regards this clone: One junction end does not reproduce the germline sequence, and a read error may be involved. The chain employs TRBV4-1 and TRBJ2-7, with 7 bases aligning to TRBD2. CDR3 length equals 15 residues. Germline CDR1 reads MGHRA; CDR2 reads YSYEKL. CDR3 sequence (DNA): TGTGCCAGCAGCCCCCCCGCGGGGGAAGTCTACGAGCAGTACTTC. Protein: CASSPPAGEVYEQYF.

This clone appeared once. This chain links TRBV5-4 with TRBJ2-5; 7 bases line up with TRBD1. TRBJ2-7 explains the end of the DNA better; the J call may be wrong. This CDR3 contains 13 residues. Germline V gives CDR1 SGHNT, CDR2 YYREEE (reference sequence). The CDR3 loop reads CASRLTGRHEQYF. In nucleotides, the CDR3 is TGTGCCAGCAGGTTGACAGGGCGGCACGAGCAGTACTTC.

This clone was detected a few times. The CDR3: CASSPWKTGEAFF. The DNA for the CDR3 is TGTGCCAGCAGCCCATGGAAGACAGGCGAAGCTTTCTTT. The rearrangement links TRBV6-5 to TRBJ1-1; TRBD1 might be the D (6 bases). This CDR3 has 13 amino acids. V was pared by 6 bases and J by 8 bases, with 16 bases between. The germline V gene encodes CDR1 MNHEY and CDR2 SVGAGI.

This chain uses TRBV18 with TRBJ1-2; the D is unclear. Trimming removed 6 bases from V and 3 bases from J, with 8 bases in between. Germline assignment: CDR1 KGHSH and CDR2 LQKENI. The CDR3 totals 12 residues. The CDR3 sequence is CASSPPYYGYTF. The CDR3 DNA reads TGTGCCAGCTCCCCTCCTTACTATGGCTACACCTTC.

The chain joins TRBV7-9 to TRBJ2-3, with TRBD2 as a possible D gene (5 bases). The CDR3 consists of 15 residues. V lost 1 base, J lost 5 bases, and 13 bases lay in between. Germline CDR1 reads SEHNR; CDR2 reads FQNEAQ (reference sequence). The CDR3 DNA reads TGTGCCAGCAGCTTAGGGAGGAACCCCAGAGATACGCAGTATTTT. Its protein product is CASSLGRNPRDTQYF.

This clone was seen only a few times. The DNA of the CDR3 is TGCGCCAGCAGCTACGACAGTGCTATATCCACCGGGGAGCTGTTTTTT. Encoded protein: CASSYDSAISTGELFF. The genes are TRBV5-1 and TRBJ2-2; D possibly corresponds to TRBD1 (5 bases). V gave up 3 bases and J gave up 4 bases, with 16 bases separating them. CDR3 length: 16 residues. Germline-derived CDR1 and CDR2 are SGHRS and YFSETQ.

The V call is TRBV28, the J call TRBJ1-2; unclear D gene. CDR3 length equals 12 residues. V was clipped by 3 bases and J by 2 bases, with 4 bases between them. Germline V gene sequence: CDR1 MDHEN, CDR2 SYDVKM. This CDR3 reads CASSFTNYGYTF. Here the CDR3 DNA reads TGTGCCAGCAGTTTCACAAACTATGGCTACACCTTC.

This clone was counted only a few times. The chain uses TRBV6-1 and TRBJ1-5, with D possibly matching TRBD1 (5 bases). The CDR3 has 16 amino acids. The ends were cut back, 1 base at V and 4 bases at J, with 14 bases in the middle. The V gene's germline CDR1 is MNHNS and CDR2 SASEGT. The CDR3: CASSEDAPGRNQPQHF. The CDR3 DNA reads as TGTGCCAGCAGTGAAGATGCGCCAGGGAGGAATCAGCCCCAGCATTTT.

The CDR3 protein is CATSRDQGKAYEQYF. In DNA form, the CDR3 reads TGTGCCACCAGCAGAGACCAGGGAAAGGCCTACGAGCAGTACTTC. V and J are TRBV15 and TRBJ2-7; D might be TRBD1 (5 bases). CDR3 size: 15 residues. V was trimmed by 0 bases and J by 2 bases, leaving 11 bases between them. CDR1 and CDR2 from the germline V gene are LNHNV and YYDKDF (reference sequence).

The J gene is TRBJ1-1, the V gene TRBV29-1; D is unresolved. Trimming pared 2 bases from V and 7 bases from J, leaving 17 bases between. The CDR3 is 14 amino acids. Germline assignment: CDR1 SQVTM and CDR2 ANQGSEA. The CDR3 DNA reads TGCAGCGTTGAAAGAACCTTCCCCGGAGGTGAAGCTTTCTTT. Protein: CSVERTFPGGEAFF.

CDR3 sequence reads: CASGARGRDGYTF. Written as DNA, the CDR3 is TGTGCTAGTGGTGCCAGGGGGCGGGATGGCTACACCTTC. The V and J genes are TRBV12-5 and TRBJ1-2; 8 bases line up with TRBD1. CDR3 length: 13 residues. J gave up 6 bases and V 5 bases, and 5 bases lay outside the gene matches. Germline values: CDR1 LGHNT, CDR2 FRNRAP.

The chain recombines TRBV7-2 with TRBJ2-7; possibly TRBD2 for D (6 bases). CDR3 length: 16 amino acids. CDR1 is SGHTA and CDR2 is FQGNSA in the germline V gene. The V end lost 0 bases, the J end lost 7 bases, and 19 bases lay between the germline ends. The CDR3 region is CASSLAKTGPRGEQYF. CDR3 nucleotides: TGTGCCAGCAGCTTAGCGAAGACGGGGCCTCGGGGGGAGCAGTACTTC.

CDR3 nucleotide sequence: TGCAGCGTCTCAGGAGACAGGGGAAACTATGGCTACACCTTC. Its translation is CSVSGDRGNYGYTF. V usage is TRBV29-1 and J usage is TRBJ1-2, with 8 bases fitting TRBD1. The CDR3 is 14 residues long. Trimming removed 6 bases from V and 2 bases from J; junction bases left unmatched: 8. In germline, CDR1 is SQVTM, CDR2 ANQGSEA.

The chain couples TRBV4-1 to TRBJ1-5; 9 bases map to TRBD1. Germline V gives CDR1 MGHRA, CDR2 YSYEKL. This CDR3 is built from 16 residues. The J segment lost 4 bases and the V segment lost 4 bases, leaving 8 bases of the junction unmatched. This CDR3 reads CASSLFDRGRNQPQHF. CDR3 nucleotides: TGCGCCAGCAGCCTCTTCGACAGGGGGAGAAATCAGCCCCAGCATTTT.